The 32 T cell receptor beta chains below were found in one sample sequenced in a study of cytomegalovirus exposure and HLA in healthy donors. Researchers ran the PCR with 60 Vbeta and 13 Jbeta primers. Profiled with immunoSEQ multiplex PCR; TCRdb holds only in-frame clones, not every one. Of hundreds of thousands of clones listed, 65% to 90% were seen once; the top ten hold around 1.5%. The sample consisted of PBMCs. The receptors here all came from a girl between 10 and 17 years old in good health and CMV-seronegative.

CDR3 DNA sequence: TGTGCCAGCAGCTTAACCAGGGGACCCCCCGCAGATACGCAGTATTTT. Its translation: CASSLTRGPPADTQYF. V is TRBV7-2 and J is TRBJ2-3; tentative D call: TRBD1 (6 bases). V dropped 2 bases and J dropped 4 bases, with 16 bases sitting between them. Germline loops: CDR1 SGHTA, CDR2 FQGNSA. The CDR3 has 16 amino acids. Supplemented by reference TRBV7-2 and TRBJ2-3, the full variable domain reads GAGVSQSPSNKVTEKGKDVELRCDPISGHTALYWYRQSLGQGLEFLIYFQGNSAPDKSGLPSDRFSAERTGGSVSTLTIQRTQQEDSAVYLCASSLTRGPPADTQYFGPGTRLTVL.

The genes are TRBV6-5 and TRBJ2-7, with 10 bases that match TRBD1. Germline CDR1 MNHEY, CDR2 SVGAGI. V dropped 5 bases and J dropped 6; count of bases not matched to a gene: 4. The CDR3 runs to 13 residues. DNA for the CDR3: TGTGCCAGCAGTGGTTGGGACAGGGGCGAGCAGTACTTC. It yields the protein CASSGWDRGEQYF.

This chain connects TRBV11-3 to TRBJ2-7, with 7 bases fitting TRBD2. V lost 2 bases and J lost 3; bases outside the gene matches: 7. Germline assignment: CDR1 SGHNT and CDR2 YENEEA. The CDR3 is 15 amino acids. CDR3 DNA: TGTGCCAGCAGCTTAAGAGCGGGACCGAGCTACGAGCAGTACTTC. Amino acids: CASSLRAGPSYEQYF.

The V gene is TRBV19, the J gene TRBJ1-2; possible D gene TRBD1, 5 bases. Germline V gene lookup returns CDR1 LNHDA and CDR2 SQIVND (reference sequence). V shed 4 bases and J shed 7 bases, with 16 bases lying between them. The CDR3 spans 14 residues. This chain's CDR3 is CASSTQGSSSGYTF. CDR3 sequence (DNA): TGTGCCAGTAGTACTCAGGGTAGTTCGTCTGGCTACACCTTC. Full variable domain (remainder filled in from reference TRBV19 and TRBJ1-2): DGGITQSPKYLFRKEGQNVTLSCEQNLNHDAMYWYRQDPGQGLRLIYYSQIVNDFQKGDIAEGYSVSREKKESFPLTVTSAQKNPTAFYLCASSTQGSSSGYTFGSGTRLTVV.

The rearrangement joins TRBV28 to TRBJ2-1; TRBD1 aligns across 10 bases. The CDR3 consists of 15 residues. Trimming took 2 bases from V and 6 from J; bases not matched to a gene: 4. Germline CDR1 reads MDHEN; CDR2 reads SYDVKM. Written as DNA, the CDR3 is TGTGCCAGCAGTTTACCCGGGACAGGGGTCAATGAGCAGTTCTTC. The encoded protein is CASSLPGTGVNEQFF. Full variable domain (remainder filled in from reference TRBV28 and TRBJ2-1): DVKVTQSSRYLVKRTGEKVFLECVQDMDHENMFWYRQDPGLGLRLIYFSYDVKMKEKGDIPEGYSVSREKKERFSLILESASTNQTSMYLCASSLPGTGVNEQFFGPGTRLTVL.

The gene calls are TRBV5-1 and TRBJ1-2; 10 bases align to TRBD1. V shed 0 bases and J 7 bases; nucleotides not matched to a gene: 15. The CDR3 consists of 18 residues. Germline CDR1 and CDR2: SGHRS and YFSETQ. CDR3 protein: CASSLASSGQGFFSGYTF. The CDR3, as DNA: TGCGCCAGCAGCTTGGCTTCATCGGGACAGGGGTTTTTCTCTGGCTACACCTTC.

This clone has more than one count but fewer than ten. The chain links TRBV7-6 to TRBJ1-3, with D tentatively TRBD1 (5 bases). The CDR3 sequence is 16 residues long. The germline CDR1 and CDR2 sequences are SGHVS and FNYEAQ. The ends were cut back, 0 bases at V and 2 bases at J, with 11 bases in the middle. CDR3 amino acids: CASSLAQQGTGNTIYF. CDR3 coding DNA: TGTGCCAGCAGCTTAGCTCAGCAGGGAACTGGAAACACCATATATTTT.

The rearrangement joins TRBV28 to TRBJ1-2, with 9 bases that match TRBD1. Losses at the gene ends were 6 bases for V and 2 bases for J; bases not matched to a gene: 1. This CDR3 spans 13 amino acids. CDR1 MDHEN and CDR2 SYDVKM come from the germline V gene. The CDR3 reads CASRTGGNYGYTF. The CDR3 region has the DNA TGTGCCAGCAGGACAGGGGGAAACTATGGCTACACCTTC.

The chain combines TRBV14 with TRBJ1-4, with D unclear. The V and J ends lost 4 bases and 4 bases respectively, with 13 bases between them. In germline, CDR1 is SGHDN, CDR2 FVKESK. There are 15 residues in the CDR3. The CDR3 loop reads CASSPRTGLNEKLFF. For the CDR3, the DNA is TGTGCCAGCAGCCCCCGGACTGGGCTTAATGAAAAACTGTTTTTT.

This clone showed up just once. The gene calls are TRBV13 and TRBJ2-7, with a possible D match to TRBD2 (5 bases). Germline V lookup: CDR1 PRHDT, CDR2 FYEKMQ (reference sequence). This CDR3 spans 16 amino acids. V was pared by 0 bases and J by 1 base, with 13 bases between. CDR3 amino acids: CASSLGTGLGSYEQYF. Written as DNA, the CDR3 is TGTGCCAGCAGCTTAGGTACGGGATTAGGGTCCTACGAGCAGTACTTC. The variable domain in full, completed from reference TRBV13 and TRBJ2-7, reads AAGVIQSPRHLIKEKRETATLKCYPIPRHDTVYWYQQGPGQDPQFLISFYEKMQSDKGSIPDRFSAQQFSDYHSELNMSSLELGDSALYFCASSLGTGLGSYEQYFGPGTRLTVT.

J is TRBJ2-7 and V is TRBV2; TRBD2 might be the D (6 bases). The CDR3 has 12 amino acids. Germline-derived CDR1 and CDR2 are SNHLY and FYNNEI. V dropped 8 bases and J dropped 4 bases, with 12 bases sitting between them. Written as DNA, the CDR3 is TGTGCCAGCGCGGGACTCCTATACGAGCAGTACTTC. Encoded protein: CASAGLLYEQYF. The variable domain in full, with the rest retrieved from reference TRBV2 and TRBJ2-7, is EPEVTQTPSHQVTQMGQEVILRCVPISNHLYFYWYRQILGQKVEFLVSFYNNEISEKSEIFDDQFSVERPDGSNFTLKIRSTKLEDSAMYFCASAGLLYEQYFGPGTRLTVT.

This chain links TRBV7-9 with TRBJ1-4; 12 nucleotides match TRBD1. V shed 4 bases and J 3 bases; nucleotides not matched to a gene: 9. The CDR3 length is 18 residues. CDR1 is SEHNR and CDR2 is FQNEAQ in the germline V gene (reference sequence). The CDR3 bases are TGTGCCAGCAGCTCGGGGACAGGGGGCCGAAGGGCTAATGAAAAACTGTTTTTT. It specifies CASSSGTGGRRANEKLFF.

This clone was detected a few times. V gene TRBV6-4 combines with J gene TRBJ2-3; 8 nucleotides match TRBD2. Germline assignment: CDR1 MRHNA and CDR2 SNTAGT. V gave up 3 bases and J gave up 4 bases; unmatched junction bases: 0. This CDR3 has 13 residues. The CDR3 protein is CASSEREADTQYF. The CDR3, as DNA: TGTGCCAGCAGTGAGCGGGAGGCAGATACGCAGTATTTT.

V usage is TRBV18 and J usage is TRBJ2-2; TRBD2 matches at 12 bases. The CDR3 contains 16 residues. V gave up 1 base and J gave up 7 bases; unmatched junction bases: 4. Germline values: CDR1 KGHSH, CDR2 LQKENI. Here the CDR3 DNA reads TGTGCCAGCTCACCACGAGGACTAGCGGGAATCGGGGAGCTGTTTTTT. Translating it yields CASSPRGLAGIGELFF.

The chain links TRBV18 to TRBJ1-2; TRBD1 is a possible D gene (6 bases). Germline V gene lookup returns CDR1 KGHSH and CDR2 LQKENI. V gave up 3 bases and J gave up 2 bases, with 10 bases separating them. The CDR3 is 14 residues long. As DNA, the CDR3 is TGTGCCAGCTCACCCCCTGACAGGAACTATGGCTACACCTTC. Translation: CASSPPDRNYGYTF.

For this clone: No conserved phenylalanine or tryptophan is present at the end of the CDR3, so a read error is the likely explanation. The rearrangement links TRBV25-1 to TRBJ2-7; TRBD2 might be the D (6 bases). Trimming removed 5 bases from V and 2 bases from J, with 13 bases in between. Per the germline V gene, CDR1 is MGHDK and CDR2 is SYGVNS. The CDR3 has 14 amino acids. The CDR3 DNA follows: TGTGCCAGCAGTAGGGAGGTGGGGACCTACGAGCAGTACCTC. This translates into CASSREVGTYEQYL.

This clone was seen only a few times. The chain employs TRBV30 and TRBJ1-1; D is undetermined. Deletions cut 1 base from V and 1 base from J, with 7 bases between. CDR3 length equals 13 residues. The germline V gene has CDR1 GTSNPN and CDR2 SVGIG (reference sequence). The CDR3 coding sequence is TGTGCCTGGAGTGAGTTTAGGAACACTGAAGCTTTCTTT. This codes for CAWSEFRNTEAFF. Supplemented by reference TRBV30 and TRBJ1-1, the full variable domain reads SQTIHQWPATLVQPVGSPLSLECTVEGTSNPNLYWYRQAAGRGLQLLFYSVGIGQISSEVPQNLSASRPQDRQFILSSKKLLLSDSGFYLCAWSEFRNTEAFFGQGTRLTVV.

The count of this clone is one. An end of the junction does not agree with germline; a read error may underlie this. The chain has TRBV7-9 and TRBJ2-2; 7 nucleotides match TRBD2. Per germline, CDR1 SEHNR and CDR2 FQNEAQ (reference sequence). The CDR3 length is 14 residues. The CDR3: CSSSWGGNTGELFF. The CDR3, as DNA: TGTTCCAGCAGCTGGGGGGGGAACACCGGGGAGCTGTTTTTT.

The V and J genes are TRBV11-2 and TRBJ1-5; D uncertain. The V end lost 1 base, the J end lost 5 bases, and 12 bases lay between the germline ends. In germline, CDR1 is SGHAT, CDR2 FQNNGV. This CDR3 is 15 amino acids long. The CDR3 DNA is TGTGCCAGCAGCTTAGTGCCAGGATCCGATCAGCCCCAGCATTTT. Protein: CASSLVPGSDQPQHF.

The V gene is TRBV6-5, the J gene TRBJ1-3; D is uncertain. Germline V gives CDR1 MNHEY, CDR2 SVGAGI. V shed 6 bases and J shed 0 bases, with 9 bases lying between them. The CDR3 is 14 residues long. The CDR3 here is CASRSGSSGNTIYF. As DNA, the CDR3 is TGTGCCAGCAGGTCGGGAAGCTCTGGAAACACCATATATTTT.

The rearrangement joins TRBV12-2 to TRBJ2-7; no DNA check was done on the table's D call, TRBD1. TRBV12-2 counts as a pseudogene. CDR3 size: 14 residues. CDR3 in amino acids: CASRLSARSYEQYF. As DNA, the CDR3 is TGTGCAAGTCGCTTAAGTGCCAGGTCCTACGAGCAGTACTTC.

The chain uses TRBV18 and TRBJ2-7, with 11 bases that match TRBD1. This CDR3 region has 16 residues. Germline loops: CDR1 KGHSH, CDR2 LQKENI. Trimming took 0 bases from V and 6 from J; bases not matched to a gene: 7. CDR3 nucleotide sequence: TGTGCCAGCTCACCACCAAGACGGGACAGGGGGTCCGAGCAGTACTTC. This encodes CASSPPRRDRGSEQYF.

The rearrangement joins TRBV7-7 to TRBJ2-2, with 7 bases identical to TRBD1. J lost 0 bases, V lost 1 base, and 2 bases had no gene match. The germline V gene encodes CDR1 SSHAT and CDR2 FNYEAQ (reference sequence). The CDR3 totals 16 residues. The CDR3 coding sequence is TGTGCCAGCAGCTTAGTAGGGGGCCCGAACACCGGGGAGCTGTTTTTT. Its translation is CASSLVGGPNTGELFF.

The gene calls are TRBV19 and TRBJ2-5; D is unclear. CDR3 length: 13 amino acids. CDR1 LNHDA and CDR2 SQIVND come from the germline V gene (reference sequence). V gave up 5 bases and J gave up 2 bases, with 9 bases separating them. CDR3 region: CASSGTIQETQYF. Written as DNA, the CDR3 is TGTGCCAGTAGTGGCACAATACAAGAGACCCAGTACTTC.

The chain employs TRBV6-6 and TRBJ2-1, with 7 bases identical to TRBD1. CDR3 length: 16 amino acids. Germline CDR1 is MNHNY and CDR2 is SVGAGI (reference sequence). J lost 9 bases, V lost 5 bases, and 16 bases had no gene match. CDR3 sequence: CASSPRLGRGYLEQFF. DNA of the CDR3: TGTGCCAGCAGTCCCCGATTGGGCAGGGGGTATCTTGAGCAGTTCTTC.

This clone was recorded only once. The chain combines TRBV13 with TRBJ2-3; no firm D call. The CDR3 is 12 residues long. Germline V gene sequence: CDR1 PRHDT, CDR2 FYEKMQ (reference sequence). The V and J ends lost 5 bases and 2 bases respectively, with 5 bases between them. The CDR3 coding sequence is TGTGCCAGCAGCCCCTACACAGATACGCAGTATTTT. Its protein product is CASSPYTDTQYF. The full variable domain, in which reference TRBV13 and TRBJ2-3 provide the parts outside the CDR3, is AAGVIQSPRHLIKEKRETATLKCYPIPRHDTVYWYQQGPGQDPQFLISFYEKMQSDKGSIPDRFSAQQFSDYHSELNMSSLELGDSALYFCASSPYTDTQYFGPGTRLTVL.

The rearrangement uses TRBV7-9 and TRBJ1-1, with D perhaps TRBD1 (5 bases). There are 14 residues in the CDR3. V dropped 2 bases and J dropped 2 bases, with 9 bases sitting between them. Germline CDR1 and CDR2: SEHNR and FQNEAQ (reference sequence). In DNA form, the CDR3 reads TGTGCCAGCAGCTTACGCGGGGCAAACACTGAAGCTTTCTTT. This codes for CASSLRGANTEAFF.

Only one count was recorded for this clone. The CDR3 is CASSQDRGQGVLQETQYF. For the CDR3, the DNA is TGTGCCAGCAGCCAAGATCGGGGACAGGGCGTTCTCCAAGAGACCCAGTACTTC. The chain links TRBV14 to TRBJ2-5, with 9 bases aligning to TRBD1. CDR1 SGHDN and CDR2 FVKESK come from the germline V gene. After removal of 0 bases from V and 1 base from J, the junction contained 9 bases not matched to a gene. This CDR3 comprises 18 residues.

The chain joins TRBV6-5 to TRBJ1-2; D remains ambiguous. The CDR3 runs 14 residues. Germline assignment: CDR1 MNHEY and CDR2 SVGAGI. Trimming took 2 bases from V and 4 from J, leaving 11 bases between them. The CDR3 spells CASSYKPIPYGYTF. CDR3 coding DNA: TGTGCCAGCAGTTACAAGCCGATACCCTATGGCTACACCTTC.

CDR3 nucleotide sequence: TGTGCCAGCAGCCCGATGGGAGCCCGATCTGGGGCCAACGTCCTGACTTTC. This sequence encodes CASSPMGARSGANVLTF. J is TRBJ2-6 and V is TRBV2; D is perhaps TRBD2 (5 bases). V lost 6 bases and J 1 base, leaving 16 bases between the germline ends. Germline CDR1 is SNHLY and CDR2 is FYNNEI. The CDR3 runs 17 residues.

The V and J genes are TRBV28 and TRBJ2-5, with D unclear. This CDR3 has 13 residues. Germline V gene lookup returns CDR1 MDHEN and CDR2 SYDVKM. V gave up 1 base and J gave up 3 bases, with 6 bases separating them. CDR3 coding DNA: TGTGCCAGCAGTTTATTCTCTAAAGAGACCCAGTACTTC. This gives the protein CASSLFSKETQYF.

The rearrangement joins TRBV5-1 to TRBJ1-1, with 7 bases identical to TRBD1. V lost 6 bases, J lost 0 bases, and 20 bases stayed unmatched. The CDR3 totals 19 residues. Germline V gene data show CDR1 as SGHRS and CDR2 as YFSETQ. CDR3 coding DNA: TGCGCCAGCAACTCATTCAAAAGACAGGGCGGAAGGTTGAACACTGAAGCTTTCTTT. Its translation: CASNSFKRQGGRLNTEAFF. The whole variable domain, remainder taken from reference TRBV5-1 and TRBJ1-1, is KAGVTQTPRYLIKTRGQQVTLSCSPISGHRSVSWYQQTPGQGLQFLFEYFSETQRNKGNFPGRFSGRQFSNSRSEMNVSTLELGDSALYLCASNSFKRQGGRLNTEAFFGQGTRLTVV.